This T cell receptor (beta chain) was obtained from a study of blood T cell repertoires in COVID-19 (dated by TCRdb to the early 2020s). Regarding the research as a whole: Collaborator samples came from the United States, Italy and Spain and covered acute and convalescent phases of COVID-19. The prospective study material was composed of cDNA or gDNA derived from T cells, B-cell-depleted T cells, or PBMCs. Deeply sampled blood TCRbeta repertoires from subjects exposed to, actively infected with, or recovered from COVID-19 were included in the dataset. The repertoires were released in a freely available public database intended as a resource for research on the immune response to SARS-CoV-2. Samples came from the ongoing ImmuneRACE study (first 160 participants) plus 1,254 subjects from 6 global collaborators. A de-identified subject ID, COVID-19 status, age in years and sex were almost always included in the sample metadata. Where HLA class I and class II types were available, the types were taken from metadata supplied by the sample provider, not from assay-based typing. The paper as a whole reports these results and caveats: The amount of clinical and demographic metadata varied by source and participant and was provided uncurated.

Enrolling through a virtual design, the prospective study's participants ranged in age from roughly 18 to 90 years and lived across 20 to 30 United States geographic areas. Cohort assignment in the prospective study relied on participant-reported clinical history from a screening survey and a study questionnaire. ImmuneRACE Cohort 3 recovered participants were defined by two consecutive negative NP/OP PCR tests, healthcare professional clearance, or symptom resolution. Each participant in the prospective study had whole blood, serum and a nasopharyngeal or oropharyngeal swab collected by mobile phlebotomists. Additional blood draws and questionnaires over a roughly two-month period could optionally be provided by prospective study participants. Before DNA extraction, prospective study blood samples were shipped either frozen or at room temperature. As regards this clone: What this receptor recognizes is not known. One base away there is no much larger clone; base qualities are not given.

The CDR3 has 12 amino acids, counting the end cysteine and phenylalanine. This entry keeps only the CDR3 DNA: 36 bases, framed from base 1. Via the germline V gene, CDR1 is MNHEY and CDR2 SVGEGT. V is clipped by 5 bases and J by 4 bases, and the sequence between their germline boundaries is 7 bases long. TCRbeta CDR3 regions were amplified from genomic DNA using the immunoSEQ Assay, a bias-controlled multiplex PCR. Per the source publication's procedure: Nucleated cell counts per sample were estimated from amplification of reference gene primers within the assay. To quantify the absolute abundance of each unique TCRbeta CDR3 rearrangement, sequence reads were collapsed and filtered. Productive Simpson clonality was computed per sample as the square root of Simpson's diversity index over productive rearrangements. The table comes from immuneACCESS by way of TCRdb, which keeps in-frame sequences with V and J called. Part of the clones is missing from these tables; in studies checked, under half for an unresolved V gene and the rest for unknown reasons. Clone size and V and J calls were adopted from that table, with D and trimming inferred from the DNA. The sample data list approximately 360,000 clones, and around 83% of these were observed just once. 5% to 5.5% of the sample is held by the ten biggest clonotypes.

This receptor chain uses TRBV6-2 or TRBV6-3 and TRBJ2-3; the D gene assignment is ambiguous. What was sequenced was PBMCs or T cells enriched from blood (not recorded which). This TCR was sampled from a woman aged 50 to 65 who had recovered from COVID-19. The CDR3 protein is CASSQNSDTQYF. The nucleotide sequence reads TGTGCCAGCAGTCAAAACTCAGATACGCAGTATTTT.